These 2 T cell receptor beta chains came from one sample sequenced in a study of T cells after yellow fever vaccination. TCRdb itself ran the 5' RACE reads through MiXCR, one entry per CDR3 protein. The table has about 25,000 distinct CDR3 sequences, 5% to 7% seen once. The sequences come from PBMCs, either bulk or a sorted T-cell subset (CD4+, CD8+, memory, or dextramer-sorted; not recorded which), collected 15 days after the yellow fever booster vaccination. Receptors were obtained from a man aged 30 to 45 who received the YFV17D yellow fever vaccine.

This clonotype was found many times. The chain uses TRBV12-5 and TRBJ2-1, with D possibly called TRBD1 or TRBD2 (5 bases each). V lost 4 bases and J lost 7, with 8 bases in between. The CDR3 runs 12 residues. Germline V gives CDR1 LGHNT, CDR2 FRNRAP. CDR3 coding DNA: TGTGCTAGTGGTTCGTGGGGGAATGAGCAGTTCTTC. Translating gives CASGSWGNEQFF.

This clonotype was picked up many times. The gene calls are TRBV10-3 and TRBJ2-6; 8 bases agree with TRBD2. V was clipped by 7 bases and J by 0 bases; unmatched bases: 5. This CDR3 comprises 16 residues. Germline CDR1 reads ENHRY; CDR2 reads SYGVKD. CDR3 sequence reads: CAIKPSGSSGANVLTF. The CDR3 DNA follows: TGTGCCATCAAACCAAGCGGGAGCTCTGGGGCCAACGTCCTGACTTTC.